A selection of T cell receptor beta chains follows, all from one sample in a study of molecular identifiers for immune sequencing clone quantification. TCRdb itself ran the PCR reads through MiXCR, one entry per CDR3 protein. The table records under 600,000 distinct CDR3 sequences, about 20% of them present only once. The sample consisted of naive CD8+ T cells from blood, with Jurkat cell RNA spiked in. These receptors all stem from a human donor in good health. Some libraries in this study had Jurkat cell RNA spiked in. CDR3s include the opening cysteine and the closing phenylalanine or tryptophan. The listing skips clone size in some rows; elsewhere it reads once, few, many or a size class.

V gene	clone size	CDR3 protein
TRBV4-1	many	CASSQEVRITYEQYF
TRBV29-1	many	CSAIGTGASYNEQFF
TRBV6-2/TRBV6-3	few	CASRDPRNTIYF
TRBV20-1	many	CSAPWDRGLYEQYF
TRBV12-3/TRBV12-4	few	CASRRTDSTDTQYF
TRBV7-6	few	CASSLAQVGAYNEQFF
TRBV19	few	CASTLSGTSGGNEQFF
TRBV27	NA	CASSLFSGSAYNEQFF
TRBV20-1	NA	CSARHTQGVAAYEQYF
TRBV11-1	few	CASSFFRTATDTQYF
TRBV25-1	few	CAPRGRGRFLTNEKLFF
TRBV9	NA	CASSAYKTDTQYF
TRBV7-6	NA	CASSSGEGMNTEAFF
TRBV7-8	few	CASSLHPSSGANVLTF
TRBV20-1	many	CSASLAGGLDTQYF
TRBV6-2/TRBV6-3	few	CASSTLDRVNEQFF
TRBV7-2	many	CASTPGGTDTQYF
TRBV5-6	NA	CASSFSVYYEQYF
TRBV27	NA	CASSKSGLNEQYF
TRBV6-2/TRBV6-3	NA	CASTIGGRVPIEELFF
TRBV12-3/TRBV12-4	few	CASSAAGLRSFF
TRBV19	few	CASSIRTGDNSPLHF
TRBV28	few	CASSPFLEMAYEQYF
TRBV28	few	CASSTVAYLLSPYEQYF
TRBV6-5	NA	CSTSGGINEQFF
TRBV4-1	few	CASSQDFPSYNEQFF
TRBV5-1	many	CASSLGSGELFF
TRBV27	NA	CASSAEGRFRITETFF
TRBV20-1	many	CSAPSGDIPPGTQYF
TRBV19	once	CASSIGSRGLRSEQYF
TRBV18	many	CASSPTGAERNYGYTF
TRBV4-2	NA	CASSQESGLNTEAFF
TRBV5-6	few	CASGTFGSPLHF
TRBV5-6	few	CASSLGQGLGETQYF
TRBV12-3/TRBV12-4	NA	CAGRGQGYEQYF
TRBV6-2/TRBV6-3	many	CASSPDRPLFYGYTF
TRBV2	NA	CASSEGRTYTF
TRBV7-9	few	CASSPSGIYEQYF
TRBV6-2/TRBV6-3	NA	CASSISGKTYEQYF
TRBV19	NA	CASSIGGTVPTRADQPQHF
TRBV7-6	few	CASSFGTSHTYEQYF
TRBV19	NA	CASSIGANSQRDNQPQHF
TRBV27	NA	CASSLTRTAYNEQFF
TRBV3-1	NA	CASSLGTDPTPDQETQYF
TRBV28	many	CASTPGLAPYEQYF
TRBV20-1	NA	CSAFAGLNQETQYF
TRBV19	many	CASSIGTRGVQPQHF
TRBV7-2	many	CASSPKDRASNQPQHF
TRBV24-1	many	CATSDVTDTQYF
TRBV5-1	NA	CATAEEGGTDTQYF
TRBV23-1	many	CAGPIRTSGGRNEQFF
TRBV10-3	few	CAISRGQGFLTDTQYF
TRBV24-1	many	CATSVGGNEQFF
TRBV20-1	many	CSAQPRQGMYTEAFF